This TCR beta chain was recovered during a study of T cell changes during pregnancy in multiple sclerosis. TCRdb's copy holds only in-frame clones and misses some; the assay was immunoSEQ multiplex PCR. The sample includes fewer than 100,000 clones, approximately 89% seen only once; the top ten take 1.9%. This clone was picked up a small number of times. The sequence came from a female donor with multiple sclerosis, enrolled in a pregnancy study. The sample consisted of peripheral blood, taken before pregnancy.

The CDR3 sequence: CASIGTLQTEAFF. CDR3 nucleotides: TGTGCCAGTATTGGGACACTTCAGACTGAAGCTTTCTTT. V usage is TRBV19 and J usage is TRBJ1-1; possibly TRBD1 for D (6 bases). Germline V gives CDR1 LNHDA, CDR2 SQIVND (reference sequence). V lost 7 bases and J 5 bases, leaving 14 bases between the germline ends. This CDR3 contains 13 residues.